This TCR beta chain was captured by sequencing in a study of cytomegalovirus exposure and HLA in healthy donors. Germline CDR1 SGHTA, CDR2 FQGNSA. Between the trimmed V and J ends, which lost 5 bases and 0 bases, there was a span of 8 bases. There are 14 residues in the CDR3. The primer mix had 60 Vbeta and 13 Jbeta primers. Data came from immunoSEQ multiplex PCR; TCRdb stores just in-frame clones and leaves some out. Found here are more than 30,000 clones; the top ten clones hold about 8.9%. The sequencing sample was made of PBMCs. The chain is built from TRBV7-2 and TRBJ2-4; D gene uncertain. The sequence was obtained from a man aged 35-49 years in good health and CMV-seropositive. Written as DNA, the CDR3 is TGTGCCAGCAGCGGTGAGGTAGCCAAAAACATTCAGTACTTC. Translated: CASSGEVAKNIQYF.